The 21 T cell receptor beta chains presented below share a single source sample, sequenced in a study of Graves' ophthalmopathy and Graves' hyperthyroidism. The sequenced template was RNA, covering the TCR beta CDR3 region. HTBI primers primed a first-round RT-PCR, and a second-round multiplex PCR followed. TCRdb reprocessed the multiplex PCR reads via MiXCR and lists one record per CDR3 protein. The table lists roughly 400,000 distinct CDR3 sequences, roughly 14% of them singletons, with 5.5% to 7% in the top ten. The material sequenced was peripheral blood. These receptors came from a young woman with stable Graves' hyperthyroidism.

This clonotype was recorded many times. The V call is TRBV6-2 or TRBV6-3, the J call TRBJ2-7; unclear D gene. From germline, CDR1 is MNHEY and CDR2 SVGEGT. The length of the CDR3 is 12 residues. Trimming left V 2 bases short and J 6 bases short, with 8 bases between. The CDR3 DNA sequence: TGTGCCAGCAGTTACCCTCTCCTCGAGCAGTACTTC. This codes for CASSYPLLEQYF.

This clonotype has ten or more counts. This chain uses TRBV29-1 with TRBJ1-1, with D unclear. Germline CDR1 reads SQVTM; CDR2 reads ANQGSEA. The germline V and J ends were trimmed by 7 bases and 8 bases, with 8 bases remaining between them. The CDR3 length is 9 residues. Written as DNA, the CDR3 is TGCAGCGCTACGACCGAAGCTTTCTTT. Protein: CSATTEAFF.

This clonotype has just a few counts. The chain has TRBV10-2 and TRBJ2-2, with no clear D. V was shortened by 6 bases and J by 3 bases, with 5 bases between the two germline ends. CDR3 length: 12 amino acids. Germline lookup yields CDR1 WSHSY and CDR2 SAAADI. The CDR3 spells CASSPYTGELFF. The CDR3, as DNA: TGCGCCAGCAGCCCGTACACCGGGGAGCTGTTTTTT.

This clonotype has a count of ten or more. Here the CDR3 DNA reads TGTGCCAGCAGCGTAGGGGGGGGACTAGCGGCAGAGACCCAGTACTTC. It codes for CASSVGGGLAAETQYF. This chain connects TRBV9 to TRBJ2-5; 11 nucleotides agree with TRBD2. This CDR3 contains 16 residues. The germline V gene encodes CDR1 SGDLS and CDR2 YYNGEE. Unmatched junction bases numbered 5, after V lost 0 bases and J lost 4 bases.

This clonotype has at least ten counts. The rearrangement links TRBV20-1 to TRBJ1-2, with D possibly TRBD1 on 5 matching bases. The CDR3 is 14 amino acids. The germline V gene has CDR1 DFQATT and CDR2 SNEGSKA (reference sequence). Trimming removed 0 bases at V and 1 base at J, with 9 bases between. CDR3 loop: CSARDPRDNYGYTF. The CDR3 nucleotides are TGCAGTGCTAGAGATCCCAGGGATAACTATGGCTACACCTTC.

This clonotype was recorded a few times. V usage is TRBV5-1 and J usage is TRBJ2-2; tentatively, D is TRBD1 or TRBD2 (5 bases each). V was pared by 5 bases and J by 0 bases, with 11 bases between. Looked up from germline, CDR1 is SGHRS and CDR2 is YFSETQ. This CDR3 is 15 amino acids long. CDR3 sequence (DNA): TGCGCCAGCAGGGTCGGGGCTGCGAACACCGGGGAGCTGTTTTTT. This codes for CASRVGAANTGELFF.

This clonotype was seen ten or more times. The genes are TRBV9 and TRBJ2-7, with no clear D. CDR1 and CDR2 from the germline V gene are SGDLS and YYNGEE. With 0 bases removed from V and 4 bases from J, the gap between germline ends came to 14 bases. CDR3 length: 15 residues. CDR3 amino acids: CASSVEGSYIYEQYF. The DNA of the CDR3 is TGTGCCAGCAGCGTAGAGGGATCCTACATTTACGAGCAGTACTTC.

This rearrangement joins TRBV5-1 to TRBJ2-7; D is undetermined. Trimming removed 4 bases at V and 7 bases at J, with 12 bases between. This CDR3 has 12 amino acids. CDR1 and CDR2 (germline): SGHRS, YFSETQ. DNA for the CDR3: TGCGCCAGCAGCCTCACGATGGGAGAGCAGTACTTC. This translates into CASSLTMGEQYF.

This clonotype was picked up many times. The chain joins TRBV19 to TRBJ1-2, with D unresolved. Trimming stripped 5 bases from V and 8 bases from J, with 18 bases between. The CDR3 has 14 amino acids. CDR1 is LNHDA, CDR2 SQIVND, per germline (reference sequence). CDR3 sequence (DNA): TGTGCCAGTAGTGTCGACCAATGGGTCGGCGGCTACACCTTC. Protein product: CASSVDQWVGGYTF. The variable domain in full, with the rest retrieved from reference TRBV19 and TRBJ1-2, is DGGITQSPKYLFRKEGQNVTLSCEQNLNHDAMYWYRQDPGQGLRLIYYSQIVNDFQKGDIAEGYSVSREKKESFPLTVTSAQKNPTAFYLCASSVDQWVGGYTFGSGTRLTVV.

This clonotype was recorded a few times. CDR3 in amino acids: CASSEMGSKNYGYTF. The CDR3 region has the DNA TGTGCCAGCAGTGAAATGGGAAGTAAGAACTATGGCTACACCTTC. The chain joins TRBV2 to TRBJ1-2, with D unresolved. Between the trimmed V and J ends, which lost 2 bases and 2 bases, there was a span of 12 bases. There are 15 residues in the CDR3. The germline CDR1 and CDR2 sequences are SNHLY and FYNNEI.

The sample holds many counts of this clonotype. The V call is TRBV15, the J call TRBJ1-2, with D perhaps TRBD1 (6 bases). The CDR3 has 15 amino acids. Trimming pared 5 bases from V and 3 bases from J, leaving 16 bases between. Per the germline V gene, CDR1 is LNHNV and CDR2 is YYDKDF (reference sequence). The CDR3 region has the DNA TGTGCCACCAGCGCCCAGGACAGCGCGGACTATGGCTACACCTTC. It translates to CATSAQDSADYGYTF.

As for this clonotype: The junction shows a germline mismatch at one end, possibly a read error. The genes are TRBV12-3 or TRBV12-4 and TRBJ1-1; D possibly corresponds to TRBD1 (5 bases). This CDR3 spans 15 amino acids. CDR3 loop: CASSFAGYGNTEALF. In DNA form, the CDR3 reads TGTGCCAGCAGTTTTGCAGGGTATGGGAACACTGAAGCTCTCTTT.

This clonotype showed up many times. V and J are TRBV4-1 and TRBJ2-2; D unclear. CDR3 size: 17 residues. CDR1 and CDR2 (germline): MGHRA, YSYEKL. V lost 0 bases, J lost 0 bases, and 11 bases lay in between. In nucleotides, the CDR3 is TGCGCCAGCAGCCAAGATGGGTCGCGGACGAACACCGGGGAGCTGTTTTTT. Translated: CASSQDGSRTNTGELFF.

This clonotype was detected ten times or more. For the CDR3, the DNA is TGTGCCAGCAGCGTAGAGTCAGATGATCAGCCCCAGCATTTT. This sequence encodes CASSVESDDQPQHF. The chain combines TRBV9 with TRBJ1-5; D unclear. This CDR3 contains 14 residues. Germline values: CDR1 SGDLS, CDR2 YYNGEE. Trimming removed 0 bases from V and 5 bases from J, with 9 bases in between.

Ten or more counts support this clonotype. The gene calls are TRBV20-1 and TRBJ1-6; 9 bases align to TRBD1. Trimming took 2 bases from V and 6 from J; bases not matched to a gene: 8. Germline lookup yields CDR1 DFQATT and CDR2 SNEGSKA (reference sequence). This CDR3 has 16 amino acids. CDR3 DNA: TGCAGTGCTAGACACCCAATGGACAGGGGTAATTCACCCCTCCACTTT. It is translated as CSARHPMDRGNSPLHF.

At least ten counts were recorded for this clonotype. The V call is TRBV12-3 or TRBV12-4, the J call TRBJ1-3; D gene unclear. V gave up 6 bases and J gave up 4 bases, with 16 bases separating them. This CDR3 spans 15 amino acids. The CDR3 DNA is TGTGCCAGCAGATCTAACAGAAGGTTAGGAAACACCATATATTTT. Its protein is CASRSNRRLGNTIYF.

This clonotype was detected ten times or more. CDR3 sequence: CASSLGDRGYTF. The CDR3 DNA sequence: TGTGCCAGCAGTCTAGGGGACCGAGGCTACACCTTC. This rearrangement joins TRBV12-3 or TRBV12-4 to TRBJ1-2; tentatively, D is TRBD1 (5 bases). Trimming shortened V by 5 bases and J by 8 bases, and 12 bases separated the two germline ends. This CDR3 has 12 residues.

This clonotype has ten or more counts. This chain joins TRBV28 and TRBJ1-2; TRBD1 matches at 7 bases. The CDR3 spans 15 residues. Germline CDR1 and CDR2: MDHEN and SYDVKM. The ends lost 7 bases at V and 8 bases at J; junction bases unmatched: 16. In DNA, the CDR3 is TGTGCCAGCAACAAACCGGGACAGACGTTAAGGGGCTACACCTTC. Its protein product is CASNKPGQTLRGYTF.

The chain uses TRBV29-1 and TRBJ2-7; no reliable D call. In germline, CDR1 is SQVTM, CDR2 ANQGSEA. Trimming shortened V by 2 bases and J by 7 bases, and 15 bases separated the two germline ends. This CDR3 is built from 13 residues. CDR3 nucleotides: TGCAGCGTTGAATTGGCCTGGAAATCGGAGCAGTACTTC. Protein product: CSVELAWKSEQYF.

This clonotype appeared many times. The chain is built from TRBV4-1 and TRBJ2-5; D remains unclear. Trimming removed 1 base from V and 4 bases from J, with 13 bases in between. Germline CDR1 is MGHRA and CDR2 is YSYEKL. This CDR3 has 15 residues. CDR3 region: CASSQVQSVGETQYF. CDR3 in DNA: TGCGCCAGCAGCCAAGTGCAAAGCGTGGGAGAGACCCAGTACTTC.

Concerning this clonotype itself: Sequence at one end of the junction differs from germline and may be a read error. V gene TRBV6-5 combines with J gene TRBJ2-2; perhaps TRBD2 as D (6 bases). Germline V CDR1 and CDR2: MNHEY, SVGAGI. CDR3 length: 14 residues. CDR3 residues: CASSYSTQAGGLFF. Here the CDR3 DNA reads TGTGCCAGCAGTTACTCGACCCAGGCCGGGGGGCTGTTTTTT.